This T cell receptor beta chain was sequenced in a study of shared clonotypes between healthy human individuals. Study-wide findings and caveats: Against clonotypes common to all four donors, non-shared ones had lower generation probabilities. Apart from blood, nothing was sampled; tissue repertoires likely differ.

Remarks on this clone: The antigen is unknown.

Naive CD8 cells comprised CD45RO-negative, CCR7-positively selected cells, excluding terminally differentiated effector memory CD45RA+ cells. Profiling relied on immunoSEQ multiplex PCR, and the TCRdb table lists in-frame clones only, not all of them. This table has around 560,000 clones, around 95% appearing once. CDR1 is SGDLS and CDR2 is YYNGEE in the germline V gene. V was clipped by 1 base and J by 6 bases, with 13 bases between them. The CDR3 extends over 15 amino acids. The sequence was obtained from a woman aged 25 to 39 in good health. The V and J genes are TRBV9 and TRBJ2-2, with D possibly matching TRBD1 (6 bases). Sequencing was carried out using naive CD8+ T cells sorted from blood. The CDR3 DNA reads TGTGCCAGCAGCGTACTTGCCCAGGGGTCCGGGGAGCTGTTTTTT. This gives the protein CASSVLAQGSGELFF.